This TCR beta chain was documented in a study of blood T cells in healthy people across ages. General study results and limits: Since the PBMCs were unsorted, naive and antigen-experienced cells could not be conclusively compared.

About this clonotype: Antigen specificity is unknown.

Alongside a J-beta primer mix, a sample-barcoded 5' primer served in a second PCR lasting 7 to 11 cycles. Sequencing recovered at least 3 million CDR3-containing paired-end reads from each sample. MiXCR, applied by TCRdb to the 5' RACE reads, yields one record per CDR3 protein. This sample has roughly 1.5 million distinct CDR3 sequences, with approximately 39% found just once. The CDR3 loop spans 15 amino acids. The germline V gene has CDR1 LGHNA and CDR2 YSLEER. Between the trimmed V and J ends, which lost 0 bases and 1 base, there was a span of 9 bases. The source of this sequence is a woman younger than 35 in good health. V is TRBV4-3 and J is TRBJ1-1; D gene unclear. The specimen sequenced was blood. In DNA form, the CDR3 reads TGCGCCAGCAGCCAAGACTACGGCACGAACACTGAAGCTTTCTTT. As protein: CASSQDYGTNTEAFF.